This T cell receptor beta chain was found in a study of shared T cell receptors in the human thymus. Clones were read by immunoSEQ multiplex PCR, and TCRdb kept only the in-frame ones, dropping some. Of roughly 410,000 clones in the sample, roughly 94% were seen once. This clone has a single count. This CDR3 is 13 amino acids long. Germline CDR1 and CDR2: SGHNT and YENEEA. Losses at the gene ends were 5 bases for V and 5 bases for J; bases not matched to a gene: 2. The rearrangement uses TRBV11-3 and TRBJ2-2; 7 positions agree with TRBD1. Sequenced material: thymocytes. The origin of this receptor is a human donor. Here the CDR3 DNA reads TGTGCCAGCAGCCCGACAGGGACCGGGGAGCTGTTTTTT. It translates to CASSPTGTGELFF.